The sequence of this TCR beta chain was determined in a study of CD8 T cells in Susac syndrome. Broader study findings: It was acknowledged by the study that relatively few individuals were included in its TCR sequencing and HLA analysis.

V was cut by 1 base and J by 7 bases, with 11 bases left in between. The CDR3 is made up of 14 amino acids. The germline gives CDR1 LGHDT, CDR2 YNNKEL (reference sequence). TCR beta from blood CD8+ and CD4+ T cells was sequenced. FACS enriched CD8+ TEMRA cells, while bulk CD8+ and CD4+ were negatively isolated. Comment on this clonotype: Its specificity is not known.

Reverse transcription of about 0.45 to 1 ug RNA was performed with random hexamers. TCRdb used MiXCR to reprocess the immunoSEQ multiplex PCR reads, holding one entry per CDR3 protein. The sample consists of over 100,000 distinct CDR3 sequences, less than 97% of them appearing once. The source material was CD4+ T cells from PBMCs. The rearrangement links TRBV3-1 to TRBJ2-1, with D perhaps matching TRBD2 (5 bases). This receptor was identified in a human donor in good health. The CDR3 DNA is TGTGCCAGCAGCCAAGCCCCTAGCTATAATGAGCAGTTCTTC. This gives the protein CASSQAPSYNEQFF.